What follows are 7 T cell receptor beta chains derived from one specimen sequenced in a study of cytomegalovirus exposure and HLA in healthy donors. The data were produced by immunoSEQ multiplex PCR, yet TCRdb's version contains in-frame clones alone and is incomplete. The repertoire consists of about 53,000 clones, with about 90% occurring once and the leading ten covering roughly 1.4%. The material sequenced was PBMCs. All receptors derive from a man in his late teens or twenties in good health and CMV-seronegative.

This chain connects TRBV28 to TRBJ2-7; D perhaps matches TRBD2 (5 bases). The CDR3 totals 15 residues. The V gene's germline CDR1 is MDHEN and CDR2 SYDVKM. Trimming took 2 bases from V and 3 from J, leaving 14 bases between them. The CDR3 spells CASSLNPADFYEQYF. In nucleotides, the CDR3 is TGTGCCAGCAGTTTAAACCCAGCGGATTTCTACGAGCAGTACTTC.

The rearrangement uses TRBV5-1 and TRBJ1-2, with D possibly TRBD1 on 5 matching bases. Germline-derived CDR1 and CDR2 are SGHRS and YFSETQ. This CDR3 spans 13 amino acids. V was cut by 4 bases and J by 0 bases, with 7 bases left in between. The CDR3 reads CASSLTANYGYTF. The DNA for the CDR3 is TGCGCCAGCAGCCTGACAGCTAACTATGGCTACACCTTC.

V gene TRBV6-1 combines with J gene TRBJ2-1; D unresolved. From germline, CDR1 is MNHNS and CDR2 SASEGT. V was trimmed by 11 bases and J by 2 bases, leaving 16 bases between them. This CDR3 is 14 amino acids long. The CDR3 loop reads CAAKGAGPYNEQFF. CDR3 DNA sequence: TGTGCCGCGAAAGGAGCCGGTCCCTACAATGAGCAGTTCTTC.

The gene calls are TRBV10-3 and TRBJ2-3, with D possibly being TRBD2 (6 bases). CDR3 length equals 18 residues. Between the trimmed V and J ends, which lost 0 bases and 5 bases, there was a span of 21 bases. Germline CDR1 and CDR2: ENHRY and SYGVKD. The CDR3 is CAISESFLRLGGRDTQYF. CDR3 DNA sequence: TGTGCCATCAGTGAGTCTTTCCTCCGACTAGGAGGTAGAGATACGCAGTATTTT.

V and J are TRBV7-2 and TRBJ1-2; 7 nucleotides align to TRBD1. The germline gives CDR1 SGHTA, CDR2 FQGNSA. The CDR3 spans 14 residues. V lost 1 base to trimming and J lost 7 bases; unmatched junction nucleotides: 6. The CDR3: CASSLVETGLGYTF. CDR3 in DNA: TGTGCCAGCAGCTTAGTAGAGACAGGGCTTGGCTACACCTTC.

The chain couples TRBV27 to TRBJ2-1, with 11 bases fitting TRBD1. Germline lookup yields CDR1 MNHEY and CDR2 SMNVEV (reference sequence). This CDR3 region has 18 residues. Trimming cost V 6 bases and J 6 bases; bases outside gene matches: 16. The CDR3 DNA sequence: TGTGCCAGCAGATTGTCGGCCCCGCGGACAGGGGGCACCAATGAGCAGTTCTTC. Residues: CASRLSAPRTGGTNEQFF.

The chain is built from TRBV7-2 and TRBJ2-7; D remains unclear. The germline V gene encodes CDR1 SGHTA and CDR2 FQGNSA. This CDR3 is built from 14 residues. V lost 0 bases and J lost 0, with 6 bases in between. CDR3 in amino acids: CASSLASSSYEQYF. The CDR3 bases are TGTGCCAGCAGCTTAGCGAGTAGCTCCTACGAGCAGTACTTC.